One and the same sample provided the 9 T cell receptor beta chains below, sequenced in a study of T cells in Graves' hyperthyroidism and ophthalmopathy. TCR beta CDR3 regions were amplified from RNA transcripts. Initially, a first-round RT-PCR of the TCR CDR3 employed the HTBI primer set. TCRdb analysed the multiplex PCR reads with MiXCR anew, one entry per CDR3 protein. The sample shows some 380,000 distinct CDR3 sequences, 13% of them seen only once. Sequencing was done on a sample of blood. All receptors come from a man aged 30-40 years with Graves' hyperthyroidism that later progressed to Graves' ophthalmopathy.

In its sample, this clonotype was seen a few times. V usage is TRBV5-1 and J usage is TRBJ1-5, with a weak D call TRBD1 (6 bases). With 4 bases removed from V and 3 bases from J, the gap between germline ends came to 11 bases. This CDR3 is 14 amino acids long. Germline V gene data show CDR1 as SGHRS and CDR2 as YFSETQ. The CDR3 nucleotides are TGCGCCAGCAGCCTACAGGGAGACAATCAGCCCCAGCATTTT. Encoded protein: CASSLQGDNQPQHF.

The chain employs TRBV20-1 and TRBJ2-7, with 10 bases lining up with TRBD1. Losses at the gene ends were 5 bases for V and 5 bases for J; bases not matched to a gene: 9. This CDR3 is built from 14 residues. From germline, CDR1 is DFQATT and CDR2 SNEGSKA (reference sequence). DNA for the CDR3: TGCAGTGCTGAACGGACAGGGGGGGAAGACGAGCAGTACTTC. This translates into CSAERTGGEDEQYF.

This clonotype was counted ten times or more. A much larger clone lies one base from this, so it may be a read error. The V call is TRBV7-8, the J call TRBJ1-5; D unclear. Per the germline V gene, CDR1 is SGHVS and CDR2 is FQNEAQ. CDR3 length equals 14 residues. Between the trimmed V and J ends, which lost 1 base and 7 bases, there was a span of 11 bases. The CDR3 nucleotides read TGTGCCAGCAGCTTAGGACTGGGCGGGCAGCCCCAGCATTTT. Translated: CASSLGLGGQPQHF. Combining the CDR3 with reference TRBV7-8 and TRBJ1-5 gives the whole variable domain GAGVSQSPRYKVAKRGQDVALRCDPISGHVSLFWYQQALGQGPEFLTYFQNEAQLDKSGLPSDRFFAERPEGSVSTLKIQRTQQEDSAVYLCASSLGLGGQPQHFGDGTRLSIL.

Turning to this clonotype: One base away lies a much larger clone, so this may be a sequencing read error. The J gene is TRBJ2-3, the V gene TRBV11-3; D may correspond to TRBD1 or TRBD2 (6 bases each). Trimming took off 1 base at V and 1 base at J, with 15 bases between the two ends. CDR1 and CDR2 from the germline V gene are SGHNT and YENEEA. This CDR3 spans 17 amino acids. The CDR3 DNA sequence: TGTGCCAGCAGCTTAGCGGTCCGGGGGCTCCGCACAGATACGCAGTATTTT. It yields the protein CASSLAVRGLRTDTQYF.

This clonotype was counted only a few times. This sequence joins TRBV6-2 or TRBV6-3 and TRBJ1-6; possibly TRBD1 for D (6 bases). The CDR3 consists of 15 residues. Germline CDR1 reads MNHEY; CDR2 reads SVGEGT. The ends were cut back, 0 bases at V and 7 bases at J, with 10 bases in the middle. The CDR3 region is CASSYSRGVNSPLHF. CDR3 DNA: TGTGCCAGCAGTTACTCGAGGGGGGTAAATTCACCCCTCCACTTT.

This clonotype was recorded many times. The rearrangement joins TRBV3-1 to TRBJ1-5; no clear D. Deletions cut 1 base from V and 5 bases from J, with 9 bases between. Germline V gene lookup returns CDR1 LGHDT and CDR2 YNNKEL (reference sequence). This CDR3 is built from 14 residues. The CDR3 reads CASSQGQVYQPQHF. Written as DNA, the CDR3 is TGTGCCAGCAGCCAAGGGCAGGTTTATCAGCCCCAGCATTTT.

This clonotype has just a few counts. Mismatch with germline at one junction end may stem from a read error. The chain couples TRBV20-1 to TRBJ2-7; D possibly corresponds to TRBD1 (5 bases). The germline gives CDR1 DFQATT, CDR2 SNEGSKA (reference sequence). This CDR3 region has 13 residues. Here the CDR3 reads CSERGRSSHEQYF. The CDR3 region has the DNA TGCAGTGAAAGGGGCAGAAGCTCCCACGAGCAGTACTTC.

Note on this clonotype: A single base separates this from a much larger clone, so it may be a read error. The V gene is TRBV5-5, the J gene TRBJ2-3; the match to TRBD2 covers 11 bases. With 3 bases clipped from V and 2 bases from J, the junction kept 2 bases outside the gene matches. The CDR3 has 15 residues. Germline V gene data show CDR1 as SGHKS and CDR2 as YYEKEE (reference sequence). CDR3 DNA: TGTGCCAGCAGCTGGGGACTAGCGGACACAGATACGCAGTATTTT. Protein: CASSWGLADTDTQYF.

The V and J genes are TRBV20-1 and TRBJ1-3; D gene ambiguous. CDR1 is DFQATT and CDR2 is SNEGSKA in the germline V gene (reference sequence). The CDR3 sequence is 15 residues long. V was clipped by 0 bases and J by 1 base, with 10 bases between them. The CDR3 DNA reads TGCAGTGCTAGAGAAACGGCAAAGTCTGGAAACACCATATATTTT. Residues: CSARETAKSGNTIYF.